These 5 T cell receptor beta chains came from one sample sequenced in a study of blood T cell repertoires in COVID-19. Profiling relied on immunoSEQ multiplex PCR, and the TCRdb table lists in-frame clones only, not all of them. Here the sample spans about 40,000 clones, 87% being singletons. The sequenced sample was peripheral blood. The receptors were sampled from a man between 60 and 75 years old with acute or convalescent COVID-19.

The CDR3 bases are TGTGCCAGCAGCTCGAAAGCGGGAGCGGGTGGTAATGAGCAGTTCTTC. It translates to CASSSKAGAGGNEQFF. J is TRBJ2-1 and V is TRBV7-2; 8 bases agree with TRBD2. The CDR3 consists of 16 residues. Unmatched junction bases numbered 12, after V lost 4 bases and J lost 7 bases. Germline V lookup: CDR1 SGHTA, CDR2 FQGNSA.

CDR3 DNA sequence: TGCAGCGTTCAACCGACTAGAAACAAAGAGACCCAGTACTTC. It specifies CSVQPTRNKETQYF. V usage is TRBV29-1 and J usage is TRBJ2-5; possibly TRBD2 for D (6 bases). The CDR3 length is 14 residues. Germline assignment: CDR1 SQVTM and CDR2 ANQGSEA. Trimming took 5 bases from V and 3 from J, leaving 16 bases between them.

The V and J genes are TRBV2 and TRBJ1-2, with D unresolved. The CDR3 runs to 11 residues. Germline CDR1 is SNHLY and CDR2 is FYNNEI. The V end was cut by 10 bases, the J end by 2 bases, with 8 bases between. CDR3: CAIQVNYGYTF. Written as DNA, the CDR3 is TGTGCCATCCAGGTGAACTATGGCTACACCTTC.

In its sample, this clone was seen once. The rearrangement uses TRBV28 and TRBJ1-1, with 8 bases that match TRBD1. Trimming cost V 0 bases and J 1 base; bases outside gene matches: 19. Per germline, CDR1 MDHEN and CDR2 SYDVKM. The CDR3 has 21 amino acids. For the CDR3, the DNA is TGTGCCAGCAGTTTATGGCGGGGACACTCATCAGGGGGCGAAGGGAACACTGAAGCTTTCTTT. As protein: CASSLWRGHSSGGEGNTEAFF.

This clone has only one observation. This chain links TRBV18 with TRBJ2-7; TRBD1 matches at 9 bases. Germline-derived CDR1 and CDR2 are KGHSH and LQKENI. The V segment lost 1 base and the J segment 7 bases; nucleotides outside the gene matches: 5. This CDR3 spans 14 amino acids. The CDR3 sequence is CASSPQQGAREQYV. The CDR3 DNA follows: TGTGCCAGCTCACCACAACAGGGGGCGCGTGAGCAGTACGTC.